The 17 T cell receptor beta chains below were found in one sample sequenced in a study of human versus mouse CDR3 diversity and MHC coevolution. Repertoires were generated with immunoSEQ multiplex PCR, while TCRdb's copy carries only in-frame clones and drops some. In the table there are about 80,000 clones, just under 95% of which are singletons. The specimen was naive CD4+ T cells from blood. Subset meaning: CD45RO-negative CD62L-positive naive CD4 T cells. The receptors derive from a person aged 25 to 75 in good health.

The chain is built from TRBV7-9 and TRBJ2-3; tentatively, D is TRBD1 (5 bases). Germline CDR1 reads SEHNR; CDR2 reads FQNEAQ (reference sequence). The CDR3 is made up of 17 amino acids. Trimming left V 4 bases short and J 0 bases short, with 17 bases between. The CDR3 spells CASSSTQDGESTDTQYF. CDR3 bases: TGTGCCAGCAGCTCAACACAGGACGGAGAGAGCACAGATACGCAGTATTTT.

This clone was seen only once. The V gene is TRBV18, the J gene TRBJ2-5, with D possibly being TRBD2 (5 bases). The DNA end lines up better with TRBJ2-7; the J call may be wrong. The CDR3 covers 13 residues. The germline V gene has CDR1 KGHSH and CDR2 LQKENI. As DNA, the CDR3 is TGTGCCAGCTCACCGCCCGGGAAGGACGAGCAGTACTTC. Amino acids: CASSPPGKDEQYF.

The rearrangement uses TRBV4-2 and TRBJ1-3, with D unresolved. Trimming took 4 bases from V and 3 from J, leaving 10 bases between them. Germline V CDR1 and CDR2: LGHNA, YNFKEQ. The CDR3 contains 14 residues. In DNA, the CDR3 is TGTGCCAGCAGCCGAACGGGAGATGGAAACACCATATATTTT. Residues: CASSRTGDGNTIYF.

The chain joins TRBV30 to TRBJ1-2, with 8 bases lining up with TRBD1. Germline V gene lookup returns CDR1 GTSNPN and CDR2 SVGIG (reference sequence). The CDR3 is 12 amino acids. Trimming cost V 1 base and J 8 bases; bases outside gene matches: 3. CDR3 sequence: CAWSGTGRGYTF. The CDR3 nucleotides read TGTGCCTGGAGTGGGACAGGGCGCGGCTACACCTTC.

This chain uses TRBV5-1 with TRBJ2-5, with 11 bases aligning to TRBD2. The CDR3 is made up of 16 amino acids. Unmatched junction bases numbered 5, after V lost 0 bases and J lost 4 bases. Germline CDR1 is SGHRS and CDR2 is YFSETQ. CDR3 DNA sequence: TGCGCCAGCAGCTTGGTGGTAGCGGGGGGGCGAGAGACCCAGTACTTC. Translating it yields CASSLVVAGGRETQYF. Variable domain in full (rest from reference TRBV5-1 and TRBJ2-5): KAGVTQTPRYLIKTRGQQVTLSCSPISGHRSVSWYQQTPGQGLQFLFEYFSETQRNKGNFPGRFSGRQFSNSRSEMNVSTLELGDSALYLCASSLVVAGGRETQYFGPGTRLLVL.

The CDR3 nucleotides are TGCGCCAGCAGCTCGGACAGGGGAGGTAGTCAGCCCCAGCATTTT. Amino acids: CASSSDRGGSQPQHF. This chain joins TRBV5-1 and TRBJ1-5; 9 bases line up with TRBD1. Germline CDR1 SGHRS, CDR2 YFSETQ. After removal of 3 bases from V and 6 bases from J, the junction contained 7 bases not matched to a gene. The CDR3 is 15 amino acids.

The chain employs TRBV9 and TRBJ1-2; TRBD1 aligns across 10 bases. V lost 4 bases, J lost 4 bases, and 13 bases stayed unmatched. This CDR3 spans 17 amino acids. Germline CDR1 SGDLS, CDR2 YYNGEE. The CDR3 sequence is CASSPGQGIMTIYGYTF. In nucleotides, the CDR3 is TGTGCCAGCAGCCCGGGACAGGGGATAATGACTATCTATGGCTACACCTTC.

The gene calls are TRBV11-2 and TRBJ1-3; 9 bases line up with TRBD1. The CDR3 totals 14 residues. From germline, CDR1 is SGHAT and CDR2 FQNNGV. The V gene end was trimmed by 5 bases and the J gene end by 15 bases; junction bases not matched to a gene: 14. CDR3 region: CASSIGTGTQITYF. CDR3 sequence (DNA): TGTGCCAGCAGCATCGGGACAGGGACTCAAATAACATATTTT.

The rearrangement joins TRBV7-2 to TRBJ2-1; 9 bases agree with TRBD1. V lost 5 bases, J lost 6 bases, and 2 bases stayed unmatched. Germline V gene data show CDR1 as SGHTA and CDR2 as FQGNSA. The CDR3 consists of 13 residues. The CDR3 DNA reads as TGTGCCAGCAGCCCGGACAGGGGCAATGAGCAGTTCTTC. This gives the protein CASSPDRGNEQFF.

V and J are TRBV5-4 and TRBJ2-3; D is undetermined. The CDR3 contains 15 residues. Trimming pared 2 bases from V and 0 bases from J, leaving 10 bases between. Germline V lookup: CDR1 SGHNT, CDR2 YYREEE (reference sequence). CDR3 coding DNA: TGTGCCAGCAGCTTACCTGGGCCTAGCACAGATACGCAGTATTTT. This codes for CASSLPGPSTDTQYF.

The chain is built from TRBV7-2 and TRBJ2-7; 11 nucleotides align to TRBD1. The CDR3 is made up of 14 amino acids. V was pared by 5 bases and J by 7 bases, with 7 bases of the junction left unmatched. Germline-derived CDR1 and CDR2 are SGHTA and FQGNSA. This chain's CDR3 is CASSPGQGAREQYF. The DNA for the CDR3 is TGTGCCAGCAGCCCCGGACAGGGGGCGCGGGAGCAGTACTTC.

The chain uses TRBV7-9 and TRBJ2-5; D is possibly TRBD1 (6 bases). Germline V gene lookup returns CDR1 SEHNR and CDR2 FQNEAQ (reference sequence). The V end was cut by 5 bases, the J end by 5 bases, with 18 bases between. This CDR3 region has 15 residues. The CDR3 DNA reads as TGTGCCAGCAGCCCGGCAGGGGTAGGGACCGAGACCCAGTACTTC. Translation: CASSPAGVGTETQYF.

V and J are TRBV19 and TRBJ1-1, with 7 bases matching TRBD1. The V segment lost 7 bases and the J segment 1 base; nucleotides outside the gene matches: 18. Germline lookup yields CDR1 LNHDA and CDR2 SQIVND (reference sequence). The CDR3 contains 18 residues. This chain's CDR3 is CASNSRTSSGQRNTEAFF. The DNA of the CDR3 is TGTGCCAGTAACTCTAGGACATCCTCGGGACAGCGGAACACTGAAGCTTTCTTT.

The chain has TRBV6-5 and TRBJ1-1; the D is unclear. The length of the CDR3 is 13 residues. CDR1 and CDR2 from the germline V gene are MNHEY and SVGAGI. Deletions cut 4 bases from V and 3 bases from J, with 9 bases between. Here the CDR3 reads CASSWGVDTEAFF. DNA for the CDR3: TGTGCCAGCAGTTGGGGAGTCGACACTGAAGCTTTCTTT.

J is TRBJ1-6 and V is TRBV15; perhaps TRBD1 as D (5 bases). The germline V gene has CDR1 LNHNV and CDR2 YYDKDF (reference sequence). V lost 0 bases and J 14 bases, leaving 14 bases between the germline ends. The CDR3 contains 14 residues. CDR3 in amino acids: CATSRDHGGSTLHF. DNA for the CDR3: TGTGCCACCAGCAGAGATCACGGGGGGTCAACCCTCCACTTT.

The chain combines TRBV27 with TRBJ2-7; 8 bases agree with TRBD2. CDR3 length: 14 amino acids. The germline gives CDR1 MNHEY, CDR2 SMNVEV (reference sequence). V shed 5 bases, J shed 9 bases, and the junction held 12 bases outside the gene matches. The CDR3 loop is CASSPSSGRGGQYF. CDR3 sequence (DNA): TGTGCCAGCAGTCCCTCCAGCGGGAGAGGCGGGCAGTACTTC.

The count of this clone is one. The genes are TRBV18 and TRBJ2-7, with D possibly matching TRBD2 (5 bases). Germline CDR1 KGHSH, CDR2 LQKENI. Between the trimmed V and J ends, which lost 3 bases and 5 bases, there was a span of 11 bases. CDR3 length equals 13 residues. In nucleotides, the CDR3 is TGTGCCAGCTCACCTCCGGGGAACAACGAGCAGTACTTC. Translated: CASSPPGNNEQYF.